This entry lists 25 T cell receptor beta chains sequenced from one sample in a study of TIL therapy for anti-PD-1-resistant metastatic lung cancer. Time point given: pre-treatment sample, taken before nivolumab and TIL therapy. Pleural nodules or supraclavicular lymph nodes made up most of the excised metastases sampled. Sequencing used immunoSEQ v3. Profiling relied on immunoSEQ multiplex PCR, and the TCRdb table lists in-frame clones only, not all of them. The sample has approximately 95,000 clones, roughly 65% seen once; the top ten hold approximately 9.9%. Sequencing was performed on tumor tissue, taken at baseline. All receptors derive from a person aged 25-80 years with non-small cell lung cancer.

The V and J genes are TRBV7-6 and TRBJ1-2; 7 bases are shared with TRBD1. Losses at the gene ends were 1 base for V and 4 bases for J; bases not matched to a gene: 3. Germline V gene lookup returns CDR1 SGHVS and CDR2 FNYEAQ. The CDR3 is 14 residues long. The DNA for the CDR3 is TGTGCCAGCAGCTTAGATGCAGGGGGCTATGGCTACACCTTC. Its translation: CASSLDAGGYGYTF.

The chain uses TRBV28 and TRBJ1-6, with D possibly being TRBD1 (6 bases). The V gene's germline CDR1 is MDHEN and CDR2 SYDVKM. With 3 bases removed from V and 7 bases from J, the gap between germline ends came to 19 bases. This CDR3 is 17 amino acids long. DNA for the CDR3: TGTGCCAGCAGTTTTGGGGACACCAAAGGAGGGAATTCACCCCTCCACTTT. Amino acid sequence: CASSFGDTKGGNSPLHF. Full variable domain (remainder filled in from reference TRBV28 and TRBJ1-6): DVKVTQSSRYLVKRTGEKVFLECVQDMDHENMFWYRQDPGLGLRLIYFSYDVKMKEKGDIPEGYSVSREKKERFSLILESASTNQTSMYLCASSFGDTKGGNSPLHFGNGTRLTVT.

This rearrangement joins TRBV30 to TRBJ1-2, with TRBD1 matching over 8 bases. The ends lost 0 bases at V and 7 bases at J; junction bases unmatched: 13. The CDR3 covers 16 residues. Germline CDR1 is GTSNPN and CDR2 is SVGIG (reference sequence). The DNA of the CDR3 is TGTGCCTGGAGTGTTAGTGGACAGGGAATATGGGCTGGCTACACCTTC. Protein product: CAWSVSGQGIWAGYTF.

The V gene is TRBV7-8, the J gene TRBJ2-1; 12 positions match TRBD2. The CDR3 is 16 residues long. CDR1 is SGHVS, CDR2 FQNEAQ, per germline. V shed 2 bases and J 6 bases; nucleotides not matched to a gene: 5. CDR3 DNA sequence: TGTGCCAGCAGCTTACTAGCGGGGGGGCCCGTCAATGAGCAGTTCTTC. This translates into CASSLLAGGPVNEQFF.

The genes are TRBV3-1 (or the pseudogene TRBV3-2) and TRBJ2-3, with D possibly being TRBD2 (6 bases). Trimming stripped 1 base from V and 7 bases from J, with 18 bases between. CDR1 LGHDT and CDR2 YNNKEL come from the germline V gene (reference sequence). The CDR3 runs 16 residues. Here the CDR3 reads CASSQGLIRAGHTQYF. CDR3 DNA sequence: TGTGCCAGCAGCCAAGGGCTAATTAGGGCGGGACATACGCAGTATTTT.

This clone was seen once. The chain recombines TRBV30 with TRBJ1-2; D is possibly TRBD1 (5 bases). Trimming took off 2 bases at V and 3 bases at J, with 16 bases between the two ends. CDR3 length: 15 amino acids. Germline CDR1 reads GTSNPN; CDR2 reads SVGIG (reference sequence). The DNA of the CDR3 is TGTGCCTGGAGTCCGCGTTCCGGGACGTACTATGGCTACACCTTC. The encoded protein is CAWSPRSGTYYGYTF.

This clone was seen a few times. The chain combines TRBV12-3 or TRBV12-4 with TRBJ1-5; unclear D gene. V lost 6 bases and J 6 bases, leaving 9 bases between the germline ends. The CDR3 loop spans 12 amino acids. In DNA, the CDR3 is TGTGCCAGCAGCCTCGCACCTCAGCCCCAGCATTTT. Its protein product is CASSLAPQPQHF.

This clone was counted once. This chain uses TRBV10-3 with TRBJ2-3; D gene uncertain. The germline V gene has CDR1 ENHRY and CDR2 SYGVKD. The length of the CDR3 is 15 residues. V lost 0 bases and J lost 6, with 13 bases in between. The CDR3 coding sequence is TGTGCCATCAGTGAGTCGATGGCCCGTGGGGATACGCAGTATTTT. Protein product: CAISESMARGDTQYF.

In DNA form, the CDR3 reads TGTGCCAGCAGTTTGCGAGGGGATGGCGCAGATACGCAGTATTTT. This encodes CASSLRGDGADTQYF. The V and J genes are TRBV6-4 and TRBJ2-3; D is possibly TRBD1 or TRBD2 (5 bases each). This CDR3 is built from 15 residues. Per the germline V gene, CDR1 is MRHNA and CDR2 is SNTAGT. Trimming took 5 bases from V and 4 from J, leaving 16 bases between them.

This rearrangement joins TRBV7-9 to TRBJ2-2; TRBD1 matches at 8 bases. From germline, CDR1 is SEHNR and CDR2 FQNEAQ (reference sequence). Trimming removed 7 bases from V and 3 bases from J; junction bases left unmatched: 7. CDR3 size: 15 residues. In nucleotides, the CDR3 is TGTGCCAGCAACCCAGGGGGCTCGGACACCGGGGAGCTGTTTTTT. This sequence encodes CASNPGGSDTGELFF.

The table lists this clone with a count of one. The chain uses TRBV29-1 and TRBJ2-5, with TRBD1 identical over 7 bases. Germline V gene sequence: CDR1 SQVTM, CDR2 ANQGSEA. J lost 1 base, V lost 0 bases, and 2 bases had no gene match. There are 14 residues in the CDR3. This CDR3 reads CSVEETGAQETQYF. The CDR3 region has the DNA TGCAGCGTTGAAGAAACAGGGGCCCAAGAGACCCAGTACTTC.

The genes are TRBV29-1 and TRBJ2-1; 7 bases match TRBD2. CDR1 SQVTM and CDR2 ANQGSEA come from the germline V gene. CDR3 size: 12 residues. The V and J ends lost 6 bases and 5 bases, in that order; junction bases with no gene match: 4. The chain's CDR3 is CSVGDYNNEQFF. CDR3 bases: TGCAGCGTCGGGGACTACAACAATGAGCAGTTCTTC.

This clone came up a few times. The DNA of the CDR3 is TGTGCCAGCAGCCGACAGGGCTCCTACGAGCAGTACTTC. Translation gives CASSRQGSYEQYF. V usage is TRBV5-6 and J usage is TRBJ2-7; TRBD1 matches 7 bases. This CDR3 has 13 residues. Losses at the gene ends were 4 bases for V and 0 bases for J; bases not matched to a gene: 1. CDR1 is SGHDT and CDR2 is YYEEEE in the germline V gene.

V gene TRBV7-9 combines with J gene TRBJ2-1; no clear D gene. Trimming removed 2 bases at V and 2 bases at J, with 7 bases between. CDR3 length equals 14 residues. The germline V gene encodes CDR1 SEHNR and CDR2 FQNEAQ (reference sequence). CDR3 sequence: CASSLNLPYNEQFF. Written as DNA, the CDR3 is TGTGCCAGCAGCTTAAATCTGCCCTACAATGAGCAGTTCTTC. The variable domain in full, completed from reference TRBV7-9 and TRBJ2-1, reads DTGVSQNPRHKITKRGQNVTFRCDPISEHNRLYWYRQTLGQGPEFLTYFQNEAQLEKSRLLSDRFSAERPKGSFSTLEIQRTEQGDSAMYLCASSLNLPYNEQFFGPGTRLTVL.

The rearrangement links TRBV19 to TRBJ2-2, with unresolved D. Per the germline V gene, CDR1 is LNHDA and CDR2 is SQIVND (reference sequence). The CDR3 length is 14 residues. Deletions cut 8 bases from V and 5 bases from J, with 15 bases between. CDR3 DNA sequence: TGTGCCAGTTACTCCCTCCTGGCAACCGGGGAGCTGTTTTTT. It specifies CASYSLLATGELFF.

The chain combines TRBV7-2 with TRBJ1-2; D unresolved. V dropped 4 bases and J dropped 3 bases, with 12 bases sitting between them. This CDR3 has 14 amino acids. Per germline, CDR1 SGHTA and CDR2 FQGNSA. The CDR3 nucleotides are TGTGCCAGCAGCTACCCTCGGGTACACTATGGCTACACCTTC. Its translation is CASSYPRVHYGYTF. The entire variable domain, with the rest obtained from reference TRBV7-2 and TRBJ1-2, is as follows: GAGVSQSPSNKVTEKGKDVELRCDPISGHTALYWYRQSLGQGLEFLIYFQGNSAPDKSGLPSDRFSAERTGGSVSTLTIQRTQQEDSAVYLCASSYPRVHYGYTFGSGTRLTVV.

This clone was counted only a few times. The gene calls are TRBV27 and TRBJ2-1; tentative D call: TRBD2 (5 bases). Per the germline V gene, CDR1 is MNHEY and CDR2 is SMNVEV (reference sequence). The CDR3 covers 15 residues. V was shortened by 2 bases and J by 0 bases, with 8 bases between the two germline ends. Here the CDR3 DNA reads TGTGCCAGCAGTTTAGGCGGAGGCTCCTACAATGAGCAGTTCTTC. Translation gives CASSLGGGSYNEQFF.

This clone was seen more than once but under ten times. The chain employs TRBV28 and TRBJ2-1; D is perhaps TRBD1 (5 bases). Germline V CDR1 and CDR2: MDHEN, SYDVKM. The CDR3 has 13 residues. The V end was cut by 5 bases, the J end by 5 bases, with 10 bases between. The CDR3, as DNA: TGTGCCAGCAGTCCACGACAGAACAATGAGCAGTTCTTC. Encoded protein: CASSPRQNNEQFF.

The chain is built from TRBV7-9 and TRBJ1-4; D is ambiguous. V lost 5 bases and J 8 bases, leaving 12 bases between the germline ends. This CDR3 has 13 amino acids. Germline V lookup: CDR1 SEHNR, CDR2 FQNEAQ (reference sequence). The CDR3 region is CASSPGPGEKLFF. The CDR3 region has the DNA TGTGCCAGCAGCCCCGGGCCCGGGGAAAAACTGTTTTTT. Based on the CDR3 plus reference TRBV7-9 and TRBJ1-4, the full variable domain is DTGVSQNPRHKITKRGQNVTFRCDPISEHNRLYWYRQTLGQGPEFLTYFQNEAQLEKSRLLSDRFSAERPKGSFSTLEIQRTEQGDSAMYLCASSPGPGEKLFFGSGTQLSVL.

The chain combines TRBV7-9 with TRBJ2-3; D may be TRBD2 (5 bases). V was clipped by 2 bases and J by 2 bases, with 11 bases between them. The CDR3 length is 15 residues. The germline V gene has CDR1 SEHNR and CDR2 FQNEAQ (reference sequence). The chain's CDR3 is CASSLSPGSTDTQYF. The CDR3, as DNA: TGTGCCAGCAGCTTATCCCCGGGGTCCACAGATACGCAGTATTTT.

This clone was detected a few times. This rearrangement joins TRBV7-9 to TRBJ2-7, with D possibly being TRBD2 (5 bases). Germline CDR1 SEHNR, CDR2 FQNEAQ (reference sequence). V lost 0 bases and J lost 6, with 18 bases in between. CDR3 length: 16 amino acids. The CDR3 DNA follows: TGTGCCAGCAGCTTAGCGCTCGGGGTGGCCGATCGCGAGCAGTACTTC. As protein: CASSLALGVADREQYF.

This clone was seen repeatedly, ten times or more. The chain joins TRBV29-1 to TRBJ1-3; D not certain. Trimming removed 5 bases from V and 0 bases from J, with 17 bases in between. Germline lookup yields CDR1 SQVTM and CDR2 ANQGSEA. The CDR3 length is 16 residues. DNA for the CDR3: TGCAGCGTTCGACTAGACCTTACCTACTCTGGAAACACCATATATTTT. This encodes CSVRLDLTYSGNTIYF.

The chain recombines TRBV19 with TRBJ1-2; D is undetermined. V lost 3 bases and J 5 bases, leaving 7 bases between the germline ends. This CDR3 contains 12 residues. Germline V CDR1 and CDR2: LNHDA, SQIVND (reference sequence). In DNA form, the CDR3 reads TGTGCCAGTAGTATTGAGGATTATGGCTACACCTTC. Its translation is CASSIEDYGYTF.

J is TRBJ1-2 and V is TRBV5-4, with TRBD1 as a possible D gene (5 bases). Germline values: CDR1 SGHNT, CDR2 YYREEE (reference sequence). V was trimmed by 3 bases and J by 7 bases, leaving 13 bases between them. There are 13 residues in the CDR3. CDR3 amino acids: CASSSDKRSGYTF. DNA for the CDR3: TGTGCCAGCAGCTCGGACAAGAGGAGTGGCTACACCTTC.

The chain joins TRBV5-8 to TRBJ2-5, with D perhaps being TRBD1 or TRBD2 (6 bases each). The V gene lost 1 base and the J gene lost 5 bases, with 18 bases spanning the gap. CDR3 length equals 16 residues. CDR1 and CDR2 (germline): SGHTS, YDEGEE. CDR3 amino acids: CASSLHGGPQRETQYF. The CDR3 nucleotides read TGTGCCAGCAGCTTGCATGGGGGGCCTCAGCGGGAGACCCAGTACTTC.